This T cell receptor (beta chain) was recorded in a study of identical twins (TCRdb year 2016). About the study as a whole: TCR alpha and beta repertoires from monozygotic twins, unrelated adults of various ages and cord blood were deep-sequenced to test whether fetal clonotypes persist. To rule out contamination, the twin experiments were replicated at different times with different library preparation protocols. On the study overall, not on this receptor specifically: Zero-insertion analyses could be partly confounded by invariant T cells such as MAIT and iNKT, although diverse VJ usage argued against such confounding for most clonotypes. Out-of-frame TCR alpha sharing in monozygotic twins was systematically underestimated by recombination models, whereas sharing between unrelated individuals was in agreement with the recombination models. Fewer insertions were carried by abundant cord blood beta clonotypes; a weaker similar trend was observed in young adult naive repertoires, while no such trend was observed in memory repertoires. Because the same donors could not be followed over many years, the conclusions depended on cross-sectional statistical analysis. The excess sharing between twins in beta out-of-frame sequences was weaker because fewer shared sequences reduced the signal-to-noise ratio. Compared with coincidental sharing between unrelated individuals, an excess of low generation-probability sequences was observed among out-of-frame TCR alpha sequences shared between twins.

There are many counts of this clonotype. Its cognate antigen has yet to be identified. No much larger clone exists at a distance of one base, and base qualities are not known. Every donor in the study was a healthy Caucasian. Miltenyi CD45RO+ enrichment and human naive T-cell isolation kits were used to isolate memory (CD45RO+) and naive T cells from PBMC. Including the terminal cysteine and phenylalanine, the CDR3 comprises 13 residues. Only CDR3 DNA remains: 39 bases, in frame from the first base. CDR1 and CDR2 were assigned from the germline V gene (reference sequence) as DFQATT and SNEGSKA. V loses 4 bases, J loses 4 bases, and the germline ends lie 13 bases apart. The library was made by 5' RACE. TCRdb lists the instrument as Illumina HiSeq 2000. A universal primer binding site was introduced by template switching, and a unique molecular identifier was present in the final cDNA, enabling accurate counting of TCR cDNA molecules. First-strand cDNA for TCR alpha and beta chains was synthesized from specific primers in the conserved constant-segment region. To control for contamination, every cDNA library carried two barcodes: a SMART-Mk sample barcode plus Illumina barcodes. TruSeq adapter sequences and Illumina sample barcodes were added in two successive PCR steps. TCR alpha and beta cDNA libraries were sequenced on the Illumina HiSeq platform with custom primers. Per the source publication's procedure: Raw reads were processed with MiGEC to extract unique molecular identifiers, and MiXCR was used to determine CDR3 positions. For each individual, recombination models were inferred using an EM algorithm with the repgenHMM and IGoR tools. Shared clonotypes were analyzed with the tcR package in R, and sharing was normalized by the product of cloneset sizes. Out-of-frame nonproductive sequences were analyzed to study raw recombination free of thymic and clonal selection effects. TCRdb itself trimmed the public reads at Q25 with fastp, ran MiXCR and retained productive beta chains. For every CDR3 protein sequence, its rows merge into one entry that carries the most common genes and DNA. TCRdb's processing, not the authors' own work, is the source of the V and J calls. This sample has 200,000 to 250,000 distinct CDR3 sequences in its table, and over 12% of those were observed once. Of the sample, approximately 9.3% is held by the ten largest clones.

Sequenced input: memory (CD45RO+) T cells sorted from blood. The cell subset or site label here, explained by the study, means: CD45RO+ enriched T cells. The sequence was obtained from a woman younger than 35 in good health. The rearrangement combines TRBV20-1 with TRBJ1-1; TRBD1 is a weak D gene call, 6 bases matching. CDR3 sequence: CSANRAAATEAFF. The nucleotide sequence reads TGCAGTGCTAACAGGGCCGCGGCCACTGAAGCTTTCTTT.